The rows below give T cell receptor beta chains drawn from one sample of a study of blood T cell repertoires in COVID-19. Repertoires were generated with immunoSEQ multiplex PCR, while TCRdb's copy carries only in-frame clones and drops some. Among fewer than 450,000 clones listed, approximately 91% were seen once. Material for sequencing was PBMCs or T cells enriched from blood (not recorded which). The receptors originated from a woman aged 40 to 50 with acute COVID-19. The CDR3 runs from the conserved cysteine through the conserved F or W. D genes are given only for firm matches. Size values are once, few and many counts, or a class for expanded clones, and some rows have none.

cdr3_length j_call d_call v_call clone_size cdr3_nt cdr3_aa
11 TRBJ1-2 . TRBV19 . TGTGCCAGTCATAATGACAGGAGCTACACCTTC CASHNDRSYTF
14 TRBJ1-1 TRBD1 TRBV5-1 once TGCGCCAGCAGCTTACAGGGGGCGGGAACTGAAGCTTTCTTT CASSLQGAGTEAFF
14 TRBJ1-6 . TRBV4-1 . TGCGCCAGCAGCCAAGAAAGGTCACTAACTCCCCTCCACTTT CASSQERSLTPLHF
13 TRBJ2-7 . TRBV19 . TGTGCCAGTAGTATCCCAGGCTCCTACGAGCAGTACTTC CASSIPGSYEQYF
17 TRBJ2-5 TRBD2 TRBV6-1 . TGTGCCAGCAGTGAAAGGCCCCGACTAGCGGGGTCAGAGACCCAGTACTTC CASSERPRLAGSETQYF
16 TRBJ2-4 . TRBV21-1 . TGTGCCAGCAGCAAACGGAGGGTCGGGTCCAAAAACATTCAGTACTTC CASSKRRVGSKNIQYF
16 TRBJ1-2 TRBD1 TRBV5-1 . TGCGCCAGCAGCCCCCGGGGACAGGGGCTTAACTATGGCTACACCTTC CASSPRGQGLNYGYTF
14 TRBJ1-1 . TRBV9 . TGTGCCAGCAGGGGGGATGGGGGACTCACTGAAGCTTTCTTT CASRGDGGLTEAFF
14 TRBJ2-7 TRBD1 TRBV7-2 . TGTGCCAGCAGCTTAGGGCAGGGGGCCATTGAGCAGTACTTC CASSLGQGAIEQYF
14 TRBJ2-2 . TRBV3-1/TRBV3-2 . TGTGCCAGCAGGCTTCTAGCCACCACCGGGGAGCTGTTTTTT CASRLLATTGELFF
17 TRBJ1-6 TRBD1 TRBV19 . TGTGCCAGTAGTACAAACAGGGGCCCCGGGGGTAATTCACCCCTCCACTTT CASSTNRGPGGNSPLHF
14 TRBJ1-6 TRBD1 TRBV6-4 . TGTGCCAGCAGTCGTCAGGGGGATAATTCACCCCTCCACTTT CASSRQGDNSPLHF
13 TRBJ1-3 . TRBV27 . TGTGCCAGCAGTTTGCGGGGGGGAAACACCATATATTTT CASSLRGGNTIYF
15 TRBJ1-4 TRBD1 TRBV4-1 . TGCGCCAGCAGCCAACCAGGGACAGCCTTTGAAAAACTGTTTTTT CASSQPGTAFEKLFF
14 TRBJ1-2 . TRBV28 once TGTGCCAGCAGTACAACAAGCCGGGGTGGTCGCTACACCTTC CASSTTSRGGRYTF
15 TRBJ2-3 TRBD1 TRBV15 . TGTGCCACCAGAACCGGACAGGGAGGTGCTGATACGCAGTATTTT CATRTGQGGADTQYF
13 TRBJ2-1 TRBD1 TRBV5-1 . TGCGCCAGCAGCTTTGAACAGGGGTTTGAGCAGTTCTTC CASSFEQGFEQFF
15 TRBJ2-3 . TRBV6-5 . TGTGCCAGCAGATCCAGGGGGGCTAGCACAGATACGCAGTATTTT CASRSRGASTDTQYF
12 TRBJ1-2 . TRBV29-1 . TGCAGCGTTGAATCCGGGAGCTATGGCTACACCTTC CSVESGSYGYTF